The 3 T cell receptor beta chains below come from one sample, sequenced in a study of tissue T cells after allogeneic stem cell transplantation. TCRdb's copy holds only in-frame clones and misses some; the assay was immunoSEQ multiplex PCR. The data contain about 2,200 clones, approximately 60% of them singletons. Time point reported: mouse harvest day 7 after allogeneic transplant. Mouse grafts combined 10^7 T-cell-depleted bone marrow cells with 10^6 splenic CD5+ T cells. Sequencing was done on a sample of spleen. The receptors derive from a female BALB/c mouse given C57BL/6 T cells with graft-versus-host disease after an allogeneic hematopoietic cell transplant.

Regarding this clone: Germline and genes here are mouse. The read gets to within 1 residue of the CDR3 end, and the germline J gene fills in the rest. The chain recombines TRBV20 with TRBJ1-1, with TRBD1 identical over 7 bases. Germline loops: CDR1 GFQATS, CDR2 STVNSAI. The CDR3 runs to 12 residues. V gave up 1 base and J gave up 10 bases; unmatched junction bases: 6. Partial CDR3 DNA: TGTGGTGCTAGGGCGACAGGGAGGAGAGTCTTC. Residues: CGARATGRRVF. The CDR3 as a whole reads CGARATGRRVFF.

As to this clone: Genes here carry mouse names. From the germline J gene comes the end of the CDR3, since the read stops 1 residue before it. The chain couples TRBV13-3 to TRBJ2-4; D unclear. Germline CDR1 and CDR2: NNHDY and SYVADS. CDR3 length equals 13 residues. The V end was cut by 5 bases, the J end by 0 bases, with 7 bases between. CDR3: CASSVNSQNTLYF. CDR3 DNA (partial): TGTGCCAGCAGCGTCAATAGTCAAAACACCTTGTAC.

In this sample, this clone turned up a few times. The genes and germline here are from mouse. The chain's CDR3 is CASSGTGPDYTF. The sequenced part of the CDR3 DNA is TGTGCCAGCAGTGGGACAGGGCCCGACTACACC. The J gene is TRBJ1-2, the V gene TRBV13-3; 8 nucleotides agree with TRBD1. The read gets to within 1 residue of the CDR3 end, and the germline J gene fills in the rest. The CDR3 is 12 residues long. The V and J ends lost 3 bases and 6 bases, in that order; junction bases with no gene match: 1. Germline CDR1 NNHDY, CDR2 SYVADS.